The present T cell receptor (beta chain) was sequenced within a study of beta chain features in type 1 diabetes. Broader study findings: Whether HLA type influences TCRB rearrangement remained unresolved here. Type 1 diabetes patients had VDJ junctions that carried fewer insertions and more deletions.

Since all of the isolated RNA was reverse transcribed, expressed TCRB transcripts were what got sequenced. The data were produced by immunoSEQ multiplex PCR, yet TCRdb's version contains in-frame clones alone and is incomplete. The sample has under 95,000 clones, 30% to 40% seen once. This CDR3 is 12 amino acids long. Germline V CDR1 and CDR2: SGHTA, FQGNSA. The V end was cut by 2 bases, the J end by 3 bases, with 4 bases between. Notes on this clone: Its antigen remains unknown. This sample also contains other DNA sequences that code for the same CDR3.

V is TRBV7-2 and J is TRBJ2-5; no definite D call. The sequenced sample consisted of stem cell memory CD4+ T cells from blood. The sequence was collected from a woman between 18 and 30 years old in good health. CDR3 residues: CASSLSEETQYF. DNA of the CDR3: TGTGCCAGCAGCTTAAGCGAAGAGACCCAGTACTTC.